The entry below gives a single T cell receptor (beta chain) sequence along with its context. This sample is part of a study of T cells in Graves' hyperthyroidism and ophthalmopathy. Using RNA transcripts as the source, TCR beta CDR3 regions were amplified. The HTBI primer set was used in a first-round RT-PCR of the TCR CDR3. TCRdb re-analysed the multiplex PCR reads in MiXCR, keeping a single row per CDR3 protein. The table records about 500,000 distinct CDR3 sequences, roughly 45% of them present only once. Germline V gene data show CDR1 as SGDLS and CDR2 as YYNGEE. The CDR3 spans 15 residues. V lost 5 bases, J lost 8 bases, and 12 bases stayed unmatched.

The material sequenced was peripheral blood or thyroid tissue (not recorded which). The rearrangement links TRBV9 to TRBJ1-4, with 7 bases lining up with TRBD1. The sequence derives from an adult woman with Graves' disease, either hyperthyroidism or ophthalmopathy (not recorded which). CDR3 DNA sequence: TGTGCCAGCAGTGCTAGACAGGGACCGGCCGAAAAACTGTTTTTT. Its translation: CASSARQGPAEKLFF.